These 31 T cell receptor beta chains came from one sample sequenced in a study of PD-L1 blockade in urothelial cancer. Time point of the sample: peripheral blood 6 weeks after treatment start. Repertoires were generated with immunoSEQ multiplex PCR, while TCRdb's copy carries only in-frame clones and drops some. The table includes about 36,000 clones, roughly 80% detected once. This specimen was PBMCs, taken around atezolizumab (anti-PD-L1) treatment. The source of these receptors is a man aged 40-50 years with urothelial cancer.

In DNA, the CDR3 is TGTGCCAGCAGGACCGGGACTATCACCGGGGAGCTGTTTTTT. Its translation: CASRTGTITGELFF. The gene calls are TRBV6-5 and TRBJ2-2; 7 positions agree with TRBD2. The J segment lost 4 bases and the V segment lost 6 bases, leaving 5 bases of the junction unmatched. The CDR3 is 14 residues long. The germline gives CDR1 MNHEY, CDR2 SVGAGI.

This clone was counted only a few times. The rearrangement links TRBV6-5 to TRBJ2-7; maybe TRBD2 (6 bases). Trimming took off 8 bases at V and 3 bases at J, with 11 bases between the two ends. The CDR3 extends over 12 amino acids. CDR1 is MNHEY and CDR2 is SVGAGI in the germline V gene. CDR3 nucleotides: TGTGCCAGCTGGAGGGGCAGCTACGAGCAGTACTTC. Protein sequence: CASWRGSYEQYF.

The V gene is TRBV6-6, the J gene TRBJ2-1; 8 nucleotides align to TRBD1. CDR3 length: 11 residues. The V gene end was trimmed by 10 bases and the J gene end by 6 bases; junction bases not matched to a gene: 2. Germline CDR1 MNHNY, CDR2 SVGAGI (reference sequence). The CDR3 DNA reads as TGTGCCACCCAGGGGGCCAATGAGCAGTTCTTC. Protein sequence: CATQGANEQFF.

This clone occurred once. The gene calls are TRBV27 and TRBJ2-3; 8 nucleotides align to TRBD2. Germline CDR1 is MNHEY and CDR2 is SMNVEV (reference sequence). The CDR3 runs to 16 residues. J gave up 2 bases and V 7 bases, and 11 bases lay outside the gene matches. CDR3 in DNA: TGTGCCAGCAATTCCTCCTCCGGGAGGGCCACAGATACGCAGTATTTT. Translating it yields CASNSSSGRATDTQYF.

This chain uses TRBV5-1 with TRBJ2-7; 8 nucleotides line up with TRBD1. V lost 4 bases and J lost 6; bases outside the gene matches: 12. The length of the CDR3 is 15 residues. CDR1 SGHRS and CDR2 YFSETQ come from the germline V gene. CDR3 DNA: TGCGCCAGCAGCCTACCGGCTCAGGGGGCGCGCGAGCAGTACTTC. It codes for CASSLPAQGAREQYF.

The chain is built from TRBV28 and TRBJ2-1; 13 positions agree with TRBD2. Germline V CDR1 and CDR2: MDHEN, SYDVKM. V was clipped by 7 bases and J by 10 bases; unmatched bases: 4. The CDR3 length is 13 residues. The CDR3 DNA is TGTGCCAGCAAGGGACTAGCGGGGAGAGAGCAGTTCTTC. Its protein product is CASKGLAGREQFF.

The V call is TRBV5-6, the J call TRBJ1-1; D call uncertain. Trimming removed 4 bases from V and 2 bases from J, with 9 bases in between. Germline V lookup: CDR1 SGHDT, CDR2 YYEEEE. This CDR3 spans 13 amino acids. This CDR3 reads CASSGTVNTEAFF. CDR3 DNA sequence: TGTGCCAGCAGCGGTACAGTTAACACTGAAGCTTTCTTT.

CDR3 sequence reads: CASRKGTSGSYEQYF. The DNA of the CDR3 is TGTGCCAGCAGAAAAGGGACTAGCGGGAGTTACGAGCAGTACTTC. The chain links TRBV6-6 to TRBJ2-7, with TRBD2 matching over 14 bases. The CDR3 runs 15 residues. The germline CDR1 and CDR2 sequences are MNHNY and SVGAGI (reference sequence). The V and J ends lost 6 bases and 4 bases, in that order; junction bases with no gene match: 5.

This clone was picked up one time. V gene TRBV6-5 combines with J gene TRBJ2-5; D ambiguous. This CDR3 region has 15 residues. The germline V and J ends were trimmed by 7 bases and 7 bases, with 22 bases remaining between them. CDR1 is MNHEY and CDR2 is SVGAGI in the germline V gene. The CDR3 DNA sequence: TGTGCCAGCACCGGCTACGGCTCGATAAGAGGGACCCAGTACTTC. Protein sequence: CASTGYGSIRGTQYF.

This clone was seen only once. This sequence joins TRBV27 and TRBJ1-2; the D is unclear. The CDR3 sequence is 16 residues long. V gave up 5 bases and J gave up 0 bases, with 16 bases separating them. Germline CDR1 and CDR2: MNHEY and SMNVEV (reference sequence). This CDR3 reads CASSLAGELANYGYTF. The CDR3 DNA sequence: TGTGCCAGCAGTCTCGCAGGAGAACTAGCTAACTATGGCTACACCTTC.

The chain combines TRBV6-5 with TRBJ1-5; 8 bases line up with TRBD1. Germline V gives CDR1 MNHEY, CDR2 SVGAGI. V shed 6 bases, J shed 0 bases, and the junction held 4 bases outside the gene matches. CDR3 length: 15 amino acids. The CDR3 DNA sequence: TGTGCCAGCAGCTTGACAGGGGATAGCAATCAGCCCCAGCATTTT. It specifies CASSLTGDSNQPQHF.

In its sample, this clone was seen once. The rearrangement links TRBV18 to TRBJ1-2, with unresolved D. The CDR3 runs 16 residues. V was clipped by 3 bases and J by 0 bases, with 14 bases between them. CDR1 and CDR2 from the germline V gene are KGHSH and LQKENI. For the CDR3, the DNA is TGTGCCAGCTCACCTCAACAGACGAAATCTAACTATGGCTACACCTTC. Translation gives CASSPQQTKSNYGYTF.

V usage is TRBV7-9 and J usage is TRBJ2-5; TRBD2 matches 9 bases. Per germline, CDR1 SEHNR and CDR2 FQNEAQ (reference sequence). With V trimmed by 10 bases and J by 2 bases, 20 bases remained unmatched. This CDR3 has 18 amino acids. The CDR3 region has the DNA TGTGCCACCTCAACCGTCTTAGCGAGCGGGAGGTCGCAAGAGACCCAGTACTTC. This translates into CATSTVLASGRSQETQYF.

The chain links TRBV28 to TRBJ2-1; TRBD2 agrees at 11 bases. With V trimmed by 5 bases and J by 7 bases, 7 bases remained unmatched. Germline V gives CDR1 MDHEN, CDR2 SYDVKM. CDR3 length: 15 residues. The CDR3 region is CASSPPASGRNEQFF. The CDR3 DNA follows: TGTGCCAGCAGTCCACCAGCTAGCGGGAGGAATGAGCAGTTCTTC.

The chain uses TRBV5-5 and TRBJ2-7, with 10 positions matching TRBD1. The germline CDR1 and CDR2 sequences are SGHKS and YYEKEE (reference sequence). CDR3 length equals 15 residues. After removal of 7 bases from V and 3 bases from J, the junction contained 10 bases not matched to a gene. The CDR3 nucleotides read TGTGCCAGCTATACCGGACAGGGGGAGGGCTACGAGCAGTACTTC. This encodes CASYTGQGEGYEQYF.

The V gene is TRBV7-9, the J gene TRBJ2-1, with 12 positions matching TRBD1. Unmatched junction bases numbered 2, after V lost 0 bases and J lost 5 bases. The CDR3 consists of 16 residues. CDR1 SEHNR and CDR2 FQNEAQ come from the germline V gene (reference sequence). CDR3 coding DNA: TGTGCCAGCAGCTTAGCGGGACAGGGGGCGGACAATGAGCAGTTCTTC. Its translation is CASSLAGQGADNEQFF.

This clone is classed as medium-sized. The chain's CDR3 is CASRGGSPNTEAFF. The CDR3 DNA follows: TGTGCCAGTCGAGGGGGAAGTCCGAACACTGAAGCTTTCTTT. V is TRBV6-1 and J is TRBJ1-1; possibly TRBD1 for D (6 bases). The CDR3 length is 14 residues. The V end lost 9 bases, the J end lost 1 base, and 15 bases lay between the germline ends. CDR1 and CDR2 from the germline V gene are MNHNS and SASEGT.

The chain couples TRBV18 to TRBJ2-2; D call uncertain. The CDR3 totals 14 residues. Germline CDR1 KGHSH, CDR2 LQKENI. The V gene lost 3 bases and the J gene lost 7 bases, with 12 bases spanning the gap. Here the CDR3 reads CASSPGSIFGELFF. The CDR3 DNA reads TGTGCCAGCTCACCGGGCTCTATTTTCGGGGAGCTGTTTTTT.

This clone was detected only once. The rearrangement joins TRBV28 to TRBJ1-5; D is possibly TRBD1 (5 bases). Trimming took 5 bases from V and 5 from J, leaving 13 bases between them. This CDR3 is 14 amino acids long. The germline gives CDR1 MDHEN, CDR2 SYDVKM. The CDR3 here is CASSNAPGDQPQHF. CDR3 coding DNA: TGTGCCAGCAGTAATGCGCCGGGGGATCAGCCCCAGCATTTT. Full variable domain (outside the CDR3, taken from reference TRBV28 and TRBJ1-5): DVKVTQSSRYLVKRTGEKVFLECVQDMDHENMFWYRQDPGLGLRLIYFSYDVKMKEKGDIPEGYSVSREKKERFSLILESASTNQTSMYLCASSNAPGDQPQHFGDGTRLSIL.

The chain has TRBV30 and TRBJ2-2, with D perhaps TRBD2 (6 bases). The CDR3 runs 15 residues. The V and J ends lost 0 bases and 1 base respectively, with 9 bases between them. Germline V gene sequence: CDR1 GTSNPN, CDR2 SVGIG (reference sequence). CDR3 sequence reads: CAWSVGGLNTGELFF. Here the CDR3 DNA reads TGTGCCTGGAGTGTAGGAGGGTTGAACACCGGGGAGCTGTTTTTT.

This clone was counted a few times. The chain employs TRBV30 and TRBJ1-4; the D gene is possibly TRBD1 (5 bases). Trimming left V 3 bases short and J 2 bases short, with 13 bases between. The germline gives CDR1 GTSNPN, CDR2 SVGIG (reference sequence). The CDR3 totals 15 residues. CDR3: CAWRPRARTNEKLFF. The CDR3 DNA reads TGTGCCTGGAGACCCAGGGCCCGCACTAATGAAAAACTGTTTTTT.

The chain carries TRBV5-1 and TRBJ2-7, with a possible D match to TRBD2 (5 bases). The ends were cut back, 4 bases at V and 11 bases at J, with 16 bases in the middle. CDR1 is SGHRS, CDR2 YFSETQ, per germline. This CDR3 is 12 amino acids long. This CDR3 is CASSPGGLDKYF. The CDR3 nucleotides are TGCGCCAGCAGCCCCGGAGGTTTAGACAAGTACTTC. The complete variable domain, with remaining parts taken from reference TRBV5-1 and TRBJ2-7, reads KAGVTQTPRYLIKTRGQQVTLSCSPISGHRSVSWYQQTPGQGLQFLFEYFSETQRNKGNFPGRFSGRQFSNSRSEMNVSTLELGDSALYLCASSPGGLDKYFGPGTRLTVT.

The rearrangement links TRBV7-6 to TRBJ2-1; the match to TRBD2 covers 8 bases. The V segment lost 5 bases and the J segment 2 bases; nucleotides outside the gene matches: 5. The CDR3 has 15 amino acids. Germline V gene data show CDR1 as SGHVS and CDR2 as FNYEAQ. In DNA, the CDR3 is TGTGCCAGCAGCCCCACTAGCGGAACCTACAATGAGCAGTTCTTC. Protein product: CASSPTSGTYNEQFF.

The genes are TRBV9 and TRBJ2-2; 7 bases align to TRBD1. This CDR3 has 18 residues. Germline trimming cut 3 bases from V and 1 base from J; bases unmatched to any gene: 12. Germline lookup yields CDR1 SGDLS and CDR2 YYNGEE. DNA of the CDR3: TGTGCCAGCAGCGCCTACAGGGGTAGGGTGGAGAACACCGGGGAGCTGTTTTTT. Translating gives CASSAYRGRVENTGELFF.

The chain uses TRBV6-6 and TRBJ1-3; 11 bases map to TRBD1. Germline V gives CDR1 MNHNY, CDR2 SVGAGI (reference sequence). J gave up 9 bases and V 1 base, and 8 bases lay outside the gene matches. This CDR3 has 16 residues. CDR3: CASSYYPGQGGGTIYF. CDR3 nucleotide sequence: TGTGCCAGCAGTTACTACCCGGGACAGGGGGGAGGCACCATATATTTT.

The chain recombines TRBV7-3 with TRBJ2-1; 10 bases line up with TRBD2. The CDR3 sequence is 14 residues long. Germline CDR1 SGHTA, CDR2 FQGTGA. Germline trimming cut 5 bases from V and 4 bases from J; bases unmatched to any gene: 2. The CDR3 region has the DNA TGTGCCAGCAGCCGGACTAGCGGATACAATGAGCAGTTCTTC. Its translation: CASSRTSGYNEQFF.

CDR3 sequence: CASSRRAGQGAGAFF. CDR3 nucleotide sequence: TGTGCCAGCAGCAGACGGGCGGGACAGGGGGCCGGGGCTTTCTTT. The chain has TRBV7-2 and TRBJ1-1; 12 bases agree with TRBD1. In germline, CDR1 is SGHTA, CDR2 FQGNSA. The CDR3 totals 15 residues. V gave up 5 bases and J gave up 11 bases; unmatched junction bases: 12. The full variable domain, rest sourced from reference TRBV7-2 and TRBJ1-1, is GAGVSQSPSNKVTEKGKDVELRCDPISGHTALYWYRQSLGQGLEFLIYFQGNSAPDKSGLPSDRFSAERTGGSVSTLTIQRTQQEDSAVYLCASSRRAGQGAGAFFGQGTRLTVV.

The chain joins TRBV11-3 to TRBJ2-3, with a weak D call TRBD1 (6 bases). The germline gives CDR1 SGHNT, CDR2 YENEEA. This CDR3 comprises 13 residues. The V end was cut by 5 bases, the J end by 6 bases, with 12 bases between. The CDR3 here is CASSRRQDDTQYF. The CDR3, as DNA: TGTGCCAGCAGCCGGAGACAGGACGATACGCAGTATTTT.

The V and J genes are TRBV28 and TRBJ1-3; 9 bases line up with TRBD1. The CDR3 spans 16 residues. Trimming took 4 bases from V and 7 from J; bases not matched to a gene: 11. CDR1 and CDR2 (germline): MDHEN, SYDVKM. CDR3 sequence (DNA): TGTGCCAGCAGTTCCCAAGGGACAGGGTGGTGGAACACCATATATTTT. Its translation is CASSSQGTGWWNTIYF.

The chain is built from TRBV7-3 and TRBJ2-6; D remains unclear. V was shortened by 5 bases and J by 0 bases, with 14 bases between the two germline ends. The CDR3 has 17 residues. The V gene's germline CDR1 is SGHTA and CDR2 FQGTGA. The CDR3 DNA reads TGTGCCAGCAGCACCTTGGGCTTAAGCTCTGGGGCCAACGTCCTGACTTTC. The encoded protein is CASSTLGLSSGANVLTF.

The rearrangement links TRBV30 to TRBJ1-3, with TRBD1 matching 7 bases. The CDR3 totals 15 residues. Germline V lookup: CDR1 GTSNPN, CDR2 SVGIG (reference sequence). The junction had 7 bases not matched to a gene; V was cut back by 4 bases and J by 1 base. The CDR3 reads CAWNRDRASGNTIYF. CDR3 in DNA: TGTGCCTGGAACCGAGACAGGGCGTCTGGAAACACCATATATTTT.